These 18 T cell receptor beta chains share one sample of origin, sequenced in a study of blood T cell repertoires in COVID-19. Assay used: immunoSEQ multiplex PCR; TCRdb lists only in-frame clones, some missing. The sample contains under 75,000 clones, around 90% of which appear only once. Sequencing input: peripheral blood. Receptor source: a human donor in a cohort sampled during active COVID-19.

Here the CDR3 reads CASSTPGTSGRYRRRDEQFF. CDR3 DNA: TGTGCCAGCAGCACGCCCGGGACTAGCGGGAGGTATAGAAGGAGGGATGAGCAGTTCTTC. This rearrangement joins TRBV5-4 to TRBJ2-1; 15 bases align to TRBD2. Germline V CDR1 and CDR2: SGHNT, YYREEE (reference sequence). The length of the CDR3 is 20 residues. Losses at the gene ends were 4 bases for V and 8 bases for J; bases not matched to a gene: 19.

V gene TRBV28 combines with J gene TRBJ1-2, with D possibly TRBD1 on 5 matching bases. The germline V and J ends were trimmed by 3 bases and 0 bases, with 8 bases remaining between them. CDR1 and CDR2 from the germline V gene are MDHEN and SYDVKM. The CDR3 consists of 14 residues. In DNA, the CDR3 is TGTGCCAGCAGTTTCCCGACAGCTAACTATGGCTACACCTTC. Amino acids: CASSFPTANYGYTF.

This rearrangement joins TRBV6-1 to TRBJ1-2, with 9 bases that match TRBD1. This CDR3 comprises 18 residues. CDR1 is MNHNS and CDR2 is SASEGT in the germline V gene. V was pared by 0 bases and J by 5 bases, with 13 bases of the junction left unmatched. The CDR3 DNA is TGTGCCAGCAGTGAAGCGGTTCCGGACAGGGGAGTTAGGTATGGCTACACCTTC. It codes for CASSEAVPDRGVRYGYTF.

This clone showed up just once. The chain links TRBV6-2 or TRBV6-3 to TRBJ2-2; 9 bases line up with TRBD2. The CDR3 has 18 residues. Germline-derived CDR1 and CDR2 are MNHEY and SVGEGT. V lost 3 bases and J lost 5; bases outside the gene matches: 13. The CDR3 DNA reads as TGTGCCAGCAGTTATCGAAATCGAGCGGGAGGTAGGACCGGGGAGCTGTTTTTT. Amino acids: CASSYRNRAGGRTGELFF.

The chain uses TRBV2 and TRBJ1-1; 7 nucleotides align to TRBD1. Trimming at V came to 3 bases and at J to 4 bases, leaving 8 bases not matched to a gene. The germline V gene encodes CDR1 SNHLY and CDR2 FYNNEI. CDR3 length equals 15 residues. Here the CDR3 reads CASSELDRASTEAFF. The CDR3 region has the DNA TGTGCCAGCAGTGAGCTAGACAGGGCGAGCACTGAAGCTTTCTTT.

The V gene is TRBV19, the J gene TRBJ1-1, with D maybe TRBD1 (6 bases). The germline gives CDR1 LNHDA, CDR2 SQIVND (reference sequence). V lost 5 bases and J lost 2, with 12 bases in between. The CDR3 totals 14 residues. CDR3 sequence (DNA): TGTGCCAGTAGTGCCCAGACAGGCAACACTGAAGCTTTCTTT. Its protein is CASSAQTGNTEAFF.

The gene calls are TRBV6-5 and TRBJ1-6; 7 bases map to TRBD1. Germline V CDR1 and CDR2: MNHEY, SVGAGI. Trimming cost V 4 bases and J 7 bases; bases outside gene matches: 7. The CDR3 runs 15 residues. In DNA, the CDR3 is TGTGCCAGCAGTTTATCCCGGGACAGAAATTCACCCCTCCACTTT. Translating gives CASSLSRDRNSPLHF.

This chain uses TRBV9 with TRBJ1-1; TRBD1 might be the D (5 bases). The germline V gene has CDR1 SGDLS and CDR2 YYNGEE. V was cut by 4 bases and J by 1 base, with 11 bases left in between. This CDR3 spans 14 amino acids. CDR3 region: CASSQTQGNTEAFF. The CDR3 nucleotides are TGTGCCAGCAGCCAAACTCAGGGGAACACTGAAGCTTTCTTT.

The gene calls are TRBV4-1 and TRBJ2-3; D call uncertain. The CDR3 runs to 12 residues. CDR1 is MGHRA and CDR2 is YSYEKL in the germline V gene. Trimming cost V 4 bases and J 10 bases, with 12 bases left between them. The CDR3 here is CASSRDLAPQYF. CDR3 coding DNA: TGCGCCAGCAGCCGAGACTTGGCCCCGCAGTATTTT.

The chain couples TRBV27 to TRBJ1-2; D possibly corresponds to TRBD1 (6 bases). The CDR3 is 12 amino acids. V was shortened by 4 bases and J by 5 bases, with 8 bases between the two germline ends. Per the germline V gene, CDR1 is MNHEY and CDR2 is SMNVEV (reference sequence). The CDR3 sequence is CASSSQGYGYTF. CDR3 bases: TGTGCCAGCAGTTCCCAGGGGTATGGCTACACCTTC.

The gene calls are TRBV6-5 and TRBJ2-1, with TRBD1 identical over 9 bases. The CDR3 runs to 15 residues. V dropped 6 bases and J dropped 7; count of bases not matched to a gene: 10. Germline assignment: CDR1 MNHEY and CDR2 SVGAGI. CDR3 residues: CASRYETGGKNEQFF. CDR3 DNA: TGTGCCAGCAGATACGAAACAGGGGGCAAAAATGAGCAGTTCTTC.

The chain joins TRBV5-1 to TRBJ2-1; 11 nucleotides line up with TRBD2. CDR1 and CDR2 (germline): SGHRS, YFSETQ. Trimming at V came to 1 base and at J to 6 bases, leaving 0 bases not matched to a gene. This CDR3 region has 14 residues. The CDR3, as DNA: TGCGCCAGCAGCTTGACTAGCGGGAGCAATGAGCAGTTCTTC. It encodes CASSLTSGSNEQFF.

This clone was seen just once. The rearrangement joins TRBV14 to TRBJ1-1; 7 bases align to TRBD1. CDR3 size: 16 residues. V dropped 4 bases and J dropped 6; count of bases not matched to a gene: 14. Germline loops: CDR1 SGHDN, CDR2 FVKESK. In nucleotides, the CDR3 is TGTGCCAGCAGCCTACGACAGGGCCTCCTAGGGTCTGAAGCTTTCTTT. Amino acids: CASSLRQGLLGSEAFF.

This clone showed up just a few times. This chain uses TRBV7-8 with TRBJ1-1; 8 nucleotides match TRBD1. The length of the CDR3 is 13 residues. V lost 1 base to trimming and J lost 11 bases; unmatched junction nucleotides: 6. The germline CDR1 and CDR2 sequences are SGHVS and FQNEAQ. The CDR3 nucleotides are TGTGCCAGCAGCTTAGGGGAACAGGGGGACGCTTTCTTT. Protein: CASSLGEQGDAFF.

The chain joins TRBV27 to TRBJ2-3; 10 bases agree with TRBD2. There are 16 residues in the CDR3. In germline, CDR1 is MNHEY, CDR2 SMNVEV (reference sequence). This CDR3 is CATHRRGLASTDTQYF. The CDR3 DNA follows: TGTGCTACTCATCGCAGGGGACTAGCGAGCACAGATACGCAGTATTTT.

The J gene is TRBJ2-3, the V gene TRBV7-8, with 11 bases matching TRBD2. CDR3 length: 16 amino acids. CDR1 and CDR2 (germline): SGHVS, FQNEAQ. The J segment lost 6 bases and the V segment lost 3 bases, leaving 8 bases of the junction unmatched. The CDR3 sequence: CASSFLSGRAQDTQYF. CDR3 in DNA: TGTGCCAGCAGCTTCCTTAGCGGGAGGGCCCAGGATACGCAGTATTTT.

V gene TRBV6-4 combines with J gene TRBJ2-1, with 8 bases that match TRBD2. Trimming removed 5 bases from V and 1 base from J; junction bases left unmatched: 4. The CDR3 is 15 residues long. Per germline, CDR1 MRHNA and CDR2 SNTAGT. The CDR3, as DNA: TGTGCCAGCAGTTATCAGCGGGGGTCCTACAATGAGCAGTTCTTC. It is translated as CASSYQRGSYNEQFF.

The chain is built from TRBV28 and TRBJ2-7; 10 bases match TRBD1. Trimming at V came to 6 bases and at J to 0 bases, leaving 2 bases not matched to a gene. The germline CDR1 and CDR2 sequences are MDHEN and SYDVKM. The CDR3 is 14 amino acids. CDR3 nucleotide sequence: TGTGCCAGCAGGGGACAGGGGAGCTCCTACGAGCAGTACTTC. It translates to CASRGQGSSYEQYF. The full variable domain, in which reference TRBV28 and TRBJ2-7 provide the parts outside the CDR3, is DVKVTQSSRYLVKRTGEKVFLECVQDMDHENMFWYRQDPGLGLRLIYFSYDVKMKEKGDIPEGYSVSREKKERFSLILESASTNQTSMYLCASRGQGSSYEQYFGPGTRLTVT.